These 23 T cell receptor beta chains came from one sample sequenced in a study of T cell responses to AZD1222 COVID-19 vaccine. TCRdb keeps only in-frame clones here, not all; method: immunoSEQ multiplex PCR. Among roughly 80,000 clones, over 80% were seen once, and the ten largest hold around 6%. The sequences come from peripheral blood, collected on day 0 of AZD1222 vaccination. The receptor source for this set is an adult in good health.

The chain is built from TRBV18 and TRBJ1-6; perhaps TRBD1 as D (5 bases). The length of the CDR3 is 13 residues. V lost 5 bases and J 8 bases, leaving 10 bases between the germline ends. Germline CDR1 and CDR2: KGHSH and LQKENI. The CDR3 sequence: CASSEGFYSPLHF. CDR3 sequence (DNA): TGTGCCAGCTCAGAGGGGTTCTATTCACCCCTCCACTTT.

The count of this clone is one. The chain carries TRBV2 and TRBJ1-5; D unresolved. Germline assignment: CDR1 SNHLY and CDR2 FYNNEI. Trimming pared 2 bases from V and 3 bases from J, leaving 8 bases between. The CDR3 consists of 14 residues. DNA of the CDR3: TGTGCCAGCAGTGAACGGCAGGTCAATCAGCCCCAGCATTTT. It codes for CASSERQVNQPQHF.

V usage is TRBV2 and J usage is TRBJ2-4, with D perhaps matching TRBD1 (6 bases). The V and J ends lost 8 bases and 0 bases respectively, with 17 bases between them. CDR1 and CDR2 from the germline V gene are SNHLY and FYNNEI. The CDR3 consists of 16 residues. The CDR3 is CASVIRDTEAKNIQYF. CDR3 nucleotide sequence: TGTGCCAGCGTAATCCGGGACACTGAAGCCAAAAACATTCAGTACTTC.

The chain is built from TRBV28 and TRBJ2-7; TRBD1 is a possible D gene (5 bases). The V end lost 2 bases, the J end lost 7 bases, and 9 bases lay between the germline ends. Germline assignment: CDR1 MDHEN and CDR2 SYDVKM. The CDR3 has 12 amino acids. As DNA, the CDR3 is TGTGCCAGCAGTTTAAGGGGTTGGGAGCAGTACTTC. It is translated as CASSLRGWEQYF.

This chain links TRBV2 with TRBJ2-2; D gene unclear. There are 10 residues in the CDR3. The germline CDR1 and CDR2 sequences are SNHLY and FYNNEI. V was cut by 6 bases and J by 5 bases, with 1 base left in between. The CDR3 region is CASRTGELFF. Here the CDR3 DNA reads TGTGCCAGCAGAACCGGGGAGCTGTTTTTT.

This clone was seen only once. This sequence joins TRBV7-3 and TRBJ1-1; no definite D call. CDR3 length equals 12 residues. Germline CDR1 reads SGHTA; CDR2 reads FQGTGA. V was cut by 5 bases and J by 6 bases, with 10 bases left in between. CDR3 loop: CASSRDGAEAFF. CDR3 bases: TGTGCCAGCAGCCGAGACGGGGCTGAAGCTTTCTTT.

The genes are TRBV11-2 and TRBJ1-1; D is perhaps TRBD1 (5 bases). The CDR3 contains 15 residues. Germline assignment: CDR1 SGHAT and CDR2 FQNNGV. V was trimmed by 5 bases and J by 0 bases, leaving 13 bases between them. The CDR3 here is CASSHRQKLNTEAFF. As DNA, the CDR3 is TGTGCCAGCAGCCATCGACAGAAATTGAACACTGAAGCTTTCTTT.

The sample holds one count of this clone. The chain joins TRBV6-5 to TRBJ1-2, with D maybe TRBD1 (5 bases). CDR3 size: 15 residues. The V gene's germline CDR1 is MNHEY and CDR2 SVGAGI. Trimming pared 0 bases from V and 2 bases from J, leaving 10 bases between. The CDR3 loop reads CASSYSIAGNYGYTF. The CDR3 nucleotides are TGTGCCAGCAGTTACTCGATCGCAGGGAACTATGGCTACACCTTC.

A word on this clone: An end of the junction does not agree with germline; a read error may underlie this. This chain links TRBV4-3 with TRBJ1-3; D is possibly TRBD1 (5 bases). Germline CDR1 and CDR2: LGHNA and YSLEER. The CDR3 is 16 residues long. DNA of the CDR3: TGCGCCAGCAGCCAAGATCACCGGGACGGTGGAGACACCATATATTTT. It translates to CASSQDHRDGGDTIYF.

The chain has TRBV6-5 and TRBJ1-1; 7 nucleotides align to TRBD1. The ends lost 4 bases at V and 7 bases at J; junction bases unmatched: 0. Germline CDR1 is MNHEY and CDR2 is SVGAGI. There are 11 residues in the CDR3. This CDR3 is CASSWDSEAFF. The CDR3 DNA is TGTGCCAGCAGTTGGGACAGTGAAGCTTTCTTT.

The chain links TRBV18 to TRBJ1-5, with D perhaps matching TRBD1 (6 bases). Trimming left V 3 bases short and J 6 bases short, with 12 bases between. From germline, CDR1 is KGHSH and CDR2 LQKENI. This CDR3 is built from 14 residues. Here the CDR3 reads CASSPGLGGQPQHF. CDR3 bases: TGTGCCAGCTCACCGGGGTTAGGGGGTCAGCCCCAGCATTTT. Full variable domain (rest looked up from reference TRBV18 and TRBJ1-5): NAGVMQNPRHLVRRRGQEARLRCSPMKGHSHVYWYRQLPEEGLKFMVYLQKENIIDESGMPKERFSAEFPKEGPSILRIQQVVRGDSAAYFCASSPGLGGQPQHFGDGTRLSIL.

V and J are TRBV10-1 and TRBJ2-3, with D possibly TRBD1 on 5 matching bases. The germline V gene has CDR1 WNHNN and CDR2 SYGVQD (reference sequence). This CDR3 region has 17 residues. Trimming removed 0 bases at V and 3 bases at J, with 16 bases between. The CDR3 DNA reads TGCGCCAGCAGTGAGTCTAACAGGAGATATGCTACAGATACGCAGTATTTT. Protein: CASSESNRRYATDTQYF.

The DNA for the CDR3 is TGTGCCAGTATGGCAGGGGTGGGCACTGAAGCTTTCTTT. Its translation: CASMAGVGTEAFF. The chain recombines TRBV19 with TRBJ1-1, with TRBD1 as a possible D gene (6 bases). CDR1 and CDR2 (germline): LNHDA, SQIVND (reference sequence). V was trimmed by 7 bases and J by 4 bases, leaving 13 bases between them. This CDR3 contains 13 residues.

J is TRBJ1-1 and V is TRBV6-5; D possibly corresponds to TRBD1 (6 bases). The CDR3 has 14 residues. Trimming stripped 8 bases from V and 4 bases from J, with 17 bases between. Germline V lookup: CDR1 MNHEY, CDR2 SVGAGI. CDR3 sequence reads: CASGQQGFFTEAFF. The CDR3 DNA is TGTGCCAGCGGCCAACAGGGATTCTTCACTGAAGCTTTCTTT.

A single count supports this clone. The CDR3 DNA sequence: TGTGCCTGGATTGGGCAGGAGTTATATGGCTACACCTTC. Protein product: CAWIGQELYGYTF. The chain is built from TRBV30 and TRBJ1-2; D is undetermined. The CDR3 is made up of 13 amino acids. Between the trimmed V and J ends, which lost 4 bases and 5 bases, there was a span of 14 bases. CDR1 GTSNPN and CDR2 SVGIG come from the germline V gene (reference sequence).

The V call is TRBV3-1 (or the pseudogene TRBV3-2), the J call TRBJ1-1; 7 bases line up with TRBD1. The junction had 8 bases not matched to a gene; V was cut back by 0 bases and J by 1 base. This CDR3 is built from 17 residues. The V gene's germline CDR1 is LGHDT and CDR2 YNNKEL (reference sequence). The CDR3 loop reads CASSQELTGTENTEAFF. CDR3 in DNA: TGTGCCAGCAGCCAAGAGTTGACCGGGACAGAGAACACTGAAGCTTTCTTT.

The chain is built from TRBV4-3 and TRBJ2-1; a weak D match, TRBD1 (6 bases). The germline CDR1 and CDR2 sequences are LGHNA and YSLEER. The CDR3 extends over 14 amino acids. Deletions cut 3 bases from V and 10 bases from J, with 16 bases between. The CDR3 region has the DNA TGCGCCAGCAGCCAGCTTACCTTCAGGGGCGAGCAGTTCTTC. The encoded protein is CASSQLTFRGEQFF.

J is TRBJ2-3 and V is TRBV2, with D perhaps TRBD1 (6 bases). This CDR3 region has 16 residues. V was shortened by 7 bases and J by 0 bases, with 17 bases between the two germline ends. Germline V lookup: CDR1 SNHLY, CDR2 FYNNEI. For the CDR3, the DNA is TGTGCCAGCACCGCCTTCCGGGACATCAGCACAGATACGCAGTATTTT. This codes for CASTAFRDISTDTQYF.

The rearrangement joins TRBV29-1 to TRBJ1-1; 7 bases line up with TRBD1. The V and J ends lost 5 bases and 1 base, in that order; junction bases with no gene match: 7. CDR3 size: 14 residues. Germline CDR1 reads SQVTM; CDR2 reads ANQGSEA. The CDR3 sequence is CSVSYGTANTEAFF. DNA for the CDR3: TGCAGCGTTAGCTACGGGACAGCGAACACTGAAGCTTTCTTT.

This clone is a singleton in its sample. This chain uses TRBV6-5 with TRBJ2-1; possible D gene TRBD2, 6 bases. The CDR3 is made up of 15 amino acids. Looked up from germline, CDR1 is MNHEY and CDR2 is SVGAGI. Trimming removed 8 bases from V and 6 bases from J, with 20 bases in between. The CDR3 DNA is TGTGCCAGCGAATTGCGGGGATCTCAGTCCAATGAGCAGTTCTTC. Translating gives CASELRGSQSNEQFF.

A single count supports this clone. V gene TRBV6-2 or TRBV6-3 combines with J gene TRBJ2-1, with D perhaps matching TRBD1 or TRBD2 (5 bases each). Deletions cut 8 bases from V and 5 bases from J, with 19 bases between. The germline gives CDR1 MNHEY, CDR2 SVGEGT. This CDR3 spans 15 amino acids. CDR3 amino acids: CASRPGRGENNEQFF. The CDR3 bases are TGTGCCAGCCGCCCGGGAAGGGGCGAGAACAATGAGCAGTTCTTC.

The gene calls are TRBV5-3 and TRBJ2-1, with D perhaps matching TRBD1 or TRBD2 (5 bases each). TRBV5-3 is annotated as an ORF whose role is uncertain. V dropped 3 bases and J dropped 5 bases, with 18 bases sitting between them. The CDR3 sequence is 16 residues long. This CDR3 is CARSCSWDGGHNEQFF. In DNA, the CDR3 is TGTGCCAGAAGCTGCTCGTGGGACGGCGGCCACAATGAGCAGTTCTTC.

This chain connects TRBV6-5 to TRBJ1-6, with D uncertain. With 4 bases removed from V and 0 bases from J, the gap between germline ends came to 7 bases. Germline values: CDR1 MNHEY, CDR2 SVGAGI. CDR3 size: 15 residues. CDR3 amino acids: CASSWDSSYNSPLHF. As DNA, the CDR3 is TGTGCCAGCAGTTGGGATAGCTCCTATAATTCACCCCTCCACTTT.